This TCR beta chain was documented in a study of T cells in localized non-small cell lung cancer. This clone was detected only a few times. The method was immunoSEQ multiplex PCR; TCRdb's version includes in-frame clones alone and lacks a portion of them. Of under 25,000 clones listed, 89% were seen once; the top ten hold around 23%. Germline CDR1 is MNHEY and CDR2 is SMNVEV (reference sequence). This CDR3 region has 14 residues. V gave up 10 bases and J gave up 1 base, with 16 bases separating them. The TCR originated in a man between 35 and 75 years old with stage I squamous cell lung carcinoma. J is TRBJ1-1 and V is TRBV27, with D possibly matching TRBD1 (5 bases). Sample: peripheral blood, taken before any cancer treatment. In nucleotides, the CDR3 is TGTGCCACCAAACGGGCAGGGAGGAACACTGAAGCTTTCTTT. Protein: CATKRAGRNTEAFF.